One and the same sample provided the 3 T cell receptor beta chains below, sequenced in a study of Graves' ophthalmopathy and Graves' hyperthyroidism. TCR beta CDR3 amplification used RNA transcripts. Second-round multiplex PCR came after a first-round RT-PCR that employed HTBI primers. TCRdb re-analysed the multiplex PCR reads in MiXCR, keeping a single row per CDR3 protein. The repertoire includes about 480,000 distinct CDR3 sequences, around 15% of them detected once, and about a tenth sits in the top ten. The sample was blood. These receptors all stem from a woman aged 30 to 39 with Graves' ophthalmopathy.

The V call is TRBV12-3 or TRBV12-4, the J call TRBJ1-3, with 8 bases aligning to TRBD1. This CDR3 region has 15 residues. V lost 6 bases and J lost 4; bases outside the gene matches: 8. CDR3 in DNA: TGTGCCAGCAGCGCACCCAGGGGGCCGGGAAACACCATATATTTT. It specifies CASSAPRGPGNTIYF.

This clonotype was recorded many times. The rearrangement links TRBV24-1 to TRBJ1-2; 8 bases map to TRBD1. Germline trimming cut 3 bases from V and 4 bases from J; bases unmatched to any gene: 6. Germline V CDR1 and CDR2: KGHDR, SFDVKD. The CDR3 is 15 amino acids. In nucleotides, the CDR3 is TGTGCCACCAGTGATCCCTCTACAGGGGGCTATGGCTACACCTTC. Its translation is CATSDPSTGGYGYTF.

This clonotype was found many times. The chain couples TRBV5-1 to TRBJ2-7; 9 positions agree with TRBD1. With V trimmed by 2 bases and J by 0 bases, 6 bases remained unmatched. CDR1 and CDR2 from the germline V gene are SGHRS and YFSETQ. The CDR3 spans 16 residues. The CDR3 DNA reads TGCGCCAGCAGCTTAGGACAGGGGCCAAGCTCCTACGAGCAGTACTTC. Translation gives CASSLGQGPSSYEQYF.